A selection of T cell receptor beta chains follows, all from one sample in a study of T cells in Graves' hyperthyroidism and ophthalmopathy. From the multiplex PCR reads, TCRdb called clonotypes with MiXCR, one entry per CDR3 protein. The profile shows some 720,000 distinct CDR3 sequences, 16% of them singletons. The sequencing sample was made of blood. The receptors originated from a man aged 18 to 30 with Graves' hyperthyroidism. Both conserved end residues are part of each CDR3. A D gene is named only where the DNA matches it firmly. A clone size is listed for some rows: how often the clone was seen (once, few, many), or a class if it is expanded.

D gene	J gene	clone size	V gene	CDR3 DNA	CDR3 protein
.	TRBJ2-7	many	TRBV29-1	TGCAGCGTTGTGAGGACCCCTACGGAGCAGTACTTC	CSVVRTPTEQYF
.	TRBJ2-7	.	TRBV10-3	TGTGCCATCAGTGACCCAGGCAGGTCCTACGAGCAGTACTTC	CAISDPGRSYEQYF
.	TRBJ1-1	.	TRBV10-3	TGTGCCATCAGACAGGATTTGAACACTGAAGCTTTCTTT	CAIRQDLNTEAFF
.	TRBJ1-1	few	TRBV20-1	TGCAGTGCTCAACCCCCGGGACGGACGGTTGAAGCTTTCTTT	CSAQPPGRTVEAFF
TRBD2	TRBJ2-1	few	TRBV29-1	TGCAGCGTTGACGGGACTAGCGGGGCCTGGCAGTTCTTC	CSVDGTSGAWQFF
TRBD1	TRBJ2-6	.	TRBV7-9	TGTGCCAGCAGGTTAGGGTCGTCCGGGACAGGGACACCTGGGGCCAACGTCCTGACTTTC	CASRLGSSGTGTPGANVLTF
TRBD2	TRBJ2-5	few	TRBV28	TGTGCCAGCAGTTCCCTAGCGGTCATCGGCGGGACCCAGTACTTC	CASSSLAVIGGTQYF
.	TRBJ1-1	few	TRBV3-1	TGTGCCAGCAGCCCCTCAGGGCAGGGAATTTACACTGAAGCTTTCTTT	CASSPSGQGIYTEAFF
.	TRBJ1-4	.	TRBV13	TGTGCCAGCAGCTCCCGGACAGAGACTAATGAAAAACTGTTTTTT	CASSSRTETNEKLFF
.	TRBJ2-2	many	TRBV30	TGTGCCTGGACTGGAGGGTTCACCGGGGAGCTGTTTTTT	CAWTGGFTGELFF
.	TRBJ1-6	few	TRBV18	TGTGCCAGCTCAGCCTACCAACAGGTCTCCATTAATTCACCCCTCCACTTT	CASSAYQQVSINSPLHF
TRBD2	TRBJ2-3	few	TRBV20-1	TGCAGTGCTAGAGTGGCTAGCGGGTCTAGATGGGATACGCAGTATTTT	CSARVASGSRWDTQYF
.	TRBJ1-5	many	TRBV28	TGTGCCAGCAGCTCCTGGCAGATGCCCCAGCATTTT	CASSSWQMPQHF
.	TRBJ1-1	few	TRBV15	TGTGCCACTCTTACAGGGAGGGGGGGTTACACTGAAGCTTTCTTT	CATLTGRGGYTEAFF
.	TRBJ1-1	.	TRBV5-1	TGCGCCAGCAGCTTGGCGATGGTTGGGGCCACTGAAGCTTTCTTT	CASSLAMVGATEAFF
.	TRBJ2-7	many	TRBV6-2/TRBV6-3	TGTGCCAGCAGTTGGGATCGCGGGGAGCAGTACTTC	CASSWDRGEQYF
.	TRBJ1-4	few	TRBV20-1	TGCAGTGCTAGATCGTGGGGACGGACTAATGAAAAACTGTTTTTT	CSARSWGRTNEKLFF